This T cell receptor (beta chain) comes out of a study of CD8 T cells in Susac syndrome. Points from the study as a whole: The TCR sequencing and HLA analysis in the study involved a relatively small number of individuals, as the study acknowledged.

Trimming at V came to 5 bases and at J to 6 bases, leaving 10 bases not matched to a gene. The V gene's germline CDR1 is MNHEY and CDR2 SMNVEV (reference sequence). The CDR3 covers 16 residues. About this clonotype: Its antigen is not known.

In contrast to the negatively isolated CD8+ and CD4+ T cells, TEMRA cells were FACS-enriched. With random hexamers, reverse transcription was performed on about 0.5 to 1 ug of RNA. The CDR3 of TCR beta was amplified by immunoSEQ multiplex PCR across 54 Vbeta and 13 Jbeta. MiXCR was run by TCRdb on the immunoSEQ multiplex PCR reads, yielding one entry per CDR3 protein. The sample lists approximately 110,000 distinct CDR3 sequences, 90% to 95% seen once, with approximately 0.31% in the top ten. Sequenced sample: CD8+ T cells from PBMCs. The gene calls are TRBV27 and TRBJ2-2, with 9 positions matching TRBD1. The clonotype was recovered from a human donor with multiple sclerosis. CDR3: CASSPLGQGMAGELFF. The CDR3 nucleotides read TGTGCCAGCAGTCCACTAGGACAGGGGATGGCCGGGGAGCTGTTTTTT.